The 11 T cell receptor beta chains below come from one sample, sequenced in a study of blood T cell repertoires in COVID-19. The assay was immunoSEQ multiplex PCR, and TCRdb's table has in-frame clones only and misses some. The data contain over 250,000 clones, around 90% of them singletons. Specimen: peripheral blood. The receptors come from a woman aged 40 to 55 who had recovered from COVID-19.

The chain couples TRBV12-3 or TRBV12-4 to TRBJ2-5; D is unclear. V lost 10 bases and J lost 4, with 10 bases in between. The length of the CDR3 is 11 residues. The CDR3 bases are TGTGCCACTTCGACGGGAGAGACCCAGTACTTC. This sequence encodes CATSTGETQYF.

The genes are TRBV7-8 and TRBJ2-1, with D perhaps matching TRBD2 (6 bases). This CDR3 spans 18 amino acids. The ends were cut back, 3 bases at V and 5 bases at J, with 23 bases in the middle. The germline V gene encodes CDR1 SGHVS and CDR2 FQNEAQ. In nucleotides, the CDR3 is TGTGCCAGCAGCTTTCGAAACCCCCGGGGTGGGGGGAACAATGAGCAGTTCTTC. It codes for CASSFRNPRGGGNNEQFF.

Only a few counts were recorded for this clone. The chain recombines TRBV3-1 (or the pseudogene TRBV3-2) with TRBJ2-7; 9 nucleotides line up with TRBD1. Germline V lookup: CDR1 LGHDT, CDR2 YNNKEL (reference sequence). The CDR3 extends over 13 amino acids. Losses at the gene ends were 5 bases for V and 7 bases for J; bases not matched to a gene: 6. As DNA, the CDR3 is TGTGCCAGCAGCTACAGGGGGCCGGGGGAGCAGTACTTC. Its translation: CASSYRGPGEQYF.

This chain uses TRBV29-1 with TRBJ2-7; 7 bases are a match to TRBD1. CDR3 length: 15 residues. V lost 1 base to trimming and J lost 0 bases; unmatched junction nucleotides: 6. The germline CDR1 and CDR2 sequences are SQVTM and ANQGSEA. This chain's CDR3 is CSVEGGQLSSYEQYF. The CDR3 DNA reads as TGCAGCGTTGAAGGGGGACAGTTGAGCTCCTACGAGCAGTACTTC.

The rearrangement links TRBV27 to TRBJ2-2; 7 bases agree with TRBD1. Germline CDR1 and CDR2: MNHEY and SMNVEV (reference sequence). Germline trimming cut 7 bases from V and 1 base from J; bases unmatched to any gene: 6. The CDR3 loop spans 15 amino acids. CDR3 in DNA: TGTGCCAGCACCTCGGGACAGCGGAACACCGGGGAGCTGTTTTTT. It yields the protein CASTSGQRNTGELFF.

CDR3 sequence reads: CASSPAGRHTDTQYF. DNA of the CDR3: TGTGCCAGCAGCCCCGCGGGGCGGCACACAGATACGCAGTATTTT. The genes are TRBV7-3 and TRBJ2-3; D may be TRBD2 (6 bases). Germline lookup yields CDR1 SGHTA and CDR2 FQGTGA. This CDR3 has 15 amino acids. V gave up 5 bases and J gave up 2 bases, with 14 bases separating them.

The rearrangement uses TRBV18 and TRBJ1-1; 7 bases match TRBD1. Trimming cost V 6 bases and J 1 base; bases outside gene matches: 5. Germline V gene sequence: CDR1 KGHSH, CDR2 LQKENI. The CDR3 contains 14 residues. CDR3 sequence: CASSPRTGNTEAFF. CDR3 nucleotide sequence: TGTGCCAGCTCCCCCCGGACAGGGAACACTGAAGCTTTCTTT.

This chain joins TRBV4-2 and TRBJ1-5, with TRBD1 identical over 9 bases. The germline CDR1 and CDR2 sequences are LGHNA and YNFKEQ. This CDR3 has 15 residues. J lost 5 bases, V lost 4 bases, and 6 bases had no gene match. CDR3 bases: TGTGCCAGCAGCCCCGGGACAGGGAGAGATCAGCCCCAGCATTTT. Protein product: CASSPGTGRDQPQHF.

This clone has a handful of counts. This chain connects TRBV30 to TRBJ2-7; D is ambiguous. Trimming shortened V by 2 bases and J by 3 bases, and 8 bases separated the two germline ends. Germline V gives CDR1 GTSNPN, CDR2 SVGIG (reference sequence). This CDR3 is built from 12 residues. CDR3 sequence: CAWSTLLYEQYF. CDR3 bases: TGTGCCTGGAGTACGTTACTCTACGAGCAGTACTTC. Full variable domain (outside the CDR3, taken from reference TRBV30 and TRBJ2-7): SQTIHQWPATLVQPVGSPLSLECTVEGTSNPNLYWYRQAAGRGLQLLFYSVGIGQISSEVPQNLSASRPQDRQFILSSKKLLLSDSGFYLCAWSTLLYEQYFGPGTRLTVT.

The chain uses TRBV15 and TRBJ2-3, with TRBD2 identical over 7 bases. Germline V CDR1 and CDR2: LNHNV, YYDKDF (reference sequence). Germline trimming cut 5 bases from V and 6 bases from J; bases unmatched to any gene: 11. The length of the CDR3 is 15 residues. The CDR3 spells CATSSLADPRDTQYF. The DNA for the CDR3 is TGTGCCACCAGCTCTCTAGCGGACCCCCGGGATACGCAGTATTTT.

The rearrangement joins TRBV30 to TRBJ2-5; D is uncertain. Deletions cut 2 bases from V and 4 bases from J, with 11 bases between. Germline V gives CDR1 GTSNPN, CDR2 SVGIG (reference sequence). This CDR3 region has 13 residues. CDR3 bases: TGTGCCTGGAGTACCCGGTCACCAGAGACCCAGTACTTC. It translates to CAWSTRSPETQYF. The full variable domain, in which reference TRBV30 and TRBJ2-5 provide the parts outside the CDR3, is SQTIHQWPATLVQPVGSPLSLECTVEGTSNPNLYWYRQAAGRGLQLLFYSVGIGQISSEVPQNLSASRPQDRQFILSSKKLLLSDSGFYLCAWSTRSPETQYFGPGTRLLVL.